These T cell receptor beta chains were read from a single sample in a study of Ad26.COV2.S vaccination and SARS-CoV-2 variants. Only in-frame clones appear in the TCRdb table, and some are missing; sequencing was by immunoSEQ multiplex PCR. This repertoire shows hundreds of thousands of clones, roughly nine tenths found once; its top ten account for approximately 1.5%. Sequenced material: peripheral blood, taken in a trial of Ad26.COV2.S vaccine versus placebo. The receptors were sampled from a person between 18 and 65 years old who received the Ad26.COV2.S COVID-19 vaccine or a placebo. CDR3s include the opening cysteine and the closing phenylalanine or tryptophan. Clone size is stated in some rows and not others, as once, few, many or a class when expanded.

TRBJ1-6 . TRBV5-1 CASSLLEGYNSPLHF
TRBJ1-1 . TRBV27 CASGLREGAENTEAFF
TRBJ2-5 once TRBV7-2 CASSLYREVGETQYF
TRBJ1-1 . TRBV7-3 CASSSSGTGETEAFF
TRBJ2-2 . TRBV5-1 CASSLFTGGETGELFF
TRBJ2-3 . TRBV7-9 CASSFTVGSTDTQYF
TRBJ1-4 . TRBV7-2 CASSPPGGFEKLFF
TRBJ2-1 . TRBV5-5 CASTRGDTYNEQFF
TRBJ1-3 few TRBV5-1 CASSLGNHRGTGNTIYF
TRBJ1-5 . TRBV6-6 CASSSVQSFGSQHF
TRBJ2-2 . TRBV11-3 CASSPDRGNTGELFF
TRBJ2-5 . TRBV7-7 CASSPGETQYF
TRBJ1-1 . TRBV7-3 CASSFGSEGSEAFF
TRBJ1-6 . TRBV3-1/TRBV3-2 CASSLGQGSSYNSPLHF
TRBJ2-1 once TRBV5-4 CASRVSAGPSSYNEQFF
TRBJ1-3 . TRBV6-5 CASPGNTIYF
TRBJ1-4 . TRBV3-1/TRBV3-2 CASSPGGAGEKLFF
TRBJ2-1 . TRBV4-3 CASSRGTSGDNEQFF
TRBJ2-7 . TRBV7-2 CASSLGSGVASYEQYF
TRBJ2-4 . TRBV19 CASSQGDRGGPRYF
TRBJ1-2 . TRBV6-5 CASSYSVGYGYTF
TRBJ1-5 . TRBV6-6 CASRRRVQEPQHF
TRBJ2-2 . TRBV2 CASSDGAVNTGELFF
TRBJ1-5 few TRBV29-1 CSVPTDPDGNQPQHF
TRBJ1-4 . TRBV2 CASRQGRNREKLFF
TRBJ2-5 . TRBV7-9 CASSLGTVSYQETQYF
TRBJ2-1 . TRBV4-2 CASSKGDYSLGEQFF
TRBJ2-1 . TRBV18 CASSPLAGNNEQFF
TRBJ2-3 . TRBV5-6 CASSNYGLAGDSDTQYF
TRBJ2-5 . TRBV7-3 CASSPVGGDGETQYF
TRBJ2-7 once TRBV4-2 CASSQASVGSYEQYF
TRBJ1-5 . TRBV5-6 CASSLRGDGNQPQHF
TRBJ2-1 once TRBV5-1 CASTTGGINEQFF
TRBJ2-1 . TRBV30 CAWSVGGEGYNEQFF
TRBJ2-5 . TRBV10-3 CAISESKNGGQETQYF
TRBJ2-7 . TRBV3-1/TRBV3-2 CASSQDWYSYEQYF
TRBJ2-1 . TRBV3-1/TRBV3-2 CASSQDWRRGQFF
TRBJ1-4 . TRBV9 CASSVWGSGEKLFF
TRBJ2-1 once TRBV19 CASSLRTSGEQFF
TRBJ2-7 . TRBV29-1 CSVAPGTTSSYEQYF
TRBJ1-5 . TRBV4-1 CASSQNGGVRQPQHF